This entry lists 27 T cell receptor beta chains sequenced from one sample in a study of T cell repertoires in cytomegalovirus infection. Their recognized antigens are unknown. One entry per CDR3 protein, called by TCRdb with MiXCR from the reads. Here the sample spans tens of thousands of distinct CDR3 sequences, around 23% being singletons. The sequences come from CD8+ T cells from cultured PBMCs, collected from culture after CMV antigen stimulation. All receptors derive from a human donor in good health (CMV status not recorded). Some clones in this sample may be carry-over from other donors' samples.

The chain carries TRBV6-1 and TRBJ2-3; 9 bases line up with TRBD2. With 5 bases clipped from V and 4 bases from J, the junction kept 10 bases outside the gene matches. This CDR3 has 16 residues. Germline V lookup: CDR1 MNHNS, CDR2 SASEGT. CDR3 protein: CASSNVLAGQSDTQYF. CDR3 DNA: TGTGCCAGCAGTAACGTCCTAGCGGGGCAGTCAGATACGCAGTATTTT.

This clonotype was seen only a few times. The CDR3 bases are TGTGCCAGCAGCTTAAGGGTCGGCAGGCCCCCTGAAGCTTTCTTT. This sequence encodes CASSLRVGRPPEAFF. The rearrangement joins TRBV7-2 to TRBJ1-1; D not certain. This CDR3 contains 15 residues. Germline CDR1 and CDR2: SGHTA and FQGNSA. Trimming took 2 bases from V and 6 from J, leaving 16 bases between them.

This clonotype has more than one count but fewer than ten. CDR3 amino acids: CASSPTGDGKNIQYF. The CDR3 nucleotides are TGTGCCAGCAGCCCGACGGGGGACGGAAAAAACATTCAGTACTTC. The chain has TRBV7-2 and TRBJ2-4; D may be TRBD2 (6 bases). V lost 5 bases and J 4 bases, leaving 15 bases between the germline ends. The CDR3 has 15 residues. Germline loops: CDR1 SGHTA, CDR2 FQGNSA.

The chain links TRBV29-1 to TRBJ2-7; D is perhaps TRBD2 (6 bases). From germline, CDR1 is SQVTM and CDR2 ANQGSEA. The CDR3 consists of 13 residues. The V and J ends lost 4 bases and 1 base respectively, with 11 bases between them. CDR3 sequence (DNA): TGCAGCGTTGTTCTAGCGATTTCCTACGAGCAGTACTTC. It codes for CSVVLAISYEQYF.

This clonotype was seen only a few times. CDR3 in amino acids: CASSTWTGGKENEQFF. The CDR3 bases are TGTGCCAGTAGTACCTGGACAGGGGGAAAAGAAAATGAGCAGTTCTTC. This chain connects TRBV19 to TRBJ2-1; 10 bases match TRBD1. With 4 bases clipped from V and 7 bases from J, the junction kept 10 bases outside the gene matches. CDR3 length equals 16 residues. CDR1 is LNHDA and CDR2 is SQIVND in the germline V gene (reference sequence). Supplemented by reference TRBV19 and TRBJ2-1, the full variable domain reads DGGITQSPKYLFRKEGQNVTLSCEQNLNHDAMYWYRQDPGQGLRLIYYSQIVNDFQKGDIAEGYSVSREKKESFPLTVTSAQKNPTAFYLCASSTWTGGKENEQFFGPGTRLTVL.

This chain uses TRBV6-1 with TRBJ2-7, with D maybe TRBD1 (5 bases). With 8 bases removed from V and 5 bases from J, the gap between germline ends came to 10 bases. This CDR3 has 11 amino acids. Looked up from germline, CDR1 is MNHNS and CDR2 is SASEGT. The CDR3 loop is CASGTGDEQYF. CDR3 DNA sequence: TGTGCCAGCGGTACAGGAGACGAGCAGTACTTC.

Only a few counts were recorded for this clonotype. V gene TRBV6-2 or TRBV6-3 combines with J gene TRBJ2-5, with D tentatively TRBD2 (5 bases). Trimming took off 7 bases at V and 3 bases at J, with 21 bases between the two ends. Germline loops: CDR1 MNHEY, CDR2 SVGEGT. CDR3 size: 16 residues. For the CDR3, the DNA is TGTGCCAGCACCCCTCGGGAAATTACTACTGAAGAGACCCAGTACTTC. This gives the protein CASTPREITTEETQYF.

This chain connects TRBV29-1 to TRBJ2-7; 15 bases are shared with TRBD2. Germline V gives CDR1 SQVTM, CDR2 ANQGSEA. J lost 6 bases, V lost 7 bases, and 4 bases had no gene match. The CDR3 consists of 13 residues. CDR3 region: CSGRTSGRAEQYF. The CDR3, as DNA: TGCAGCGGTAGGACTAGCGGGAGGGCCGAGCAGTACTTC.

The chain employs TRBV28 and TRBJ2-1; 13 positions agree with TRBD2. This CDR3 spans 17 amino acids. Trimming took 5 bases from V and 8 from J; bases not matched to a gene: 12. Germline V lookup: CDR1 MDHEN, CDR2 SYDVKM. CDR3 in amino acids: CASSRTGTSGKEDEQFF. The CDR3, as DNA: TGTGCCAGCAGTAGGACCGGGACTAGCGGGAAGGAAGATGAGCAGTTCTTC.

The gene calls are TRBV20-1 and TRBJ1-1; D might be TRBD1 (5 bases). Germline CDR1 reads DFQATT; CDR2 reads SNEGSKA (reference sequence). Trimming pared 0 bases from V and 4 bases from J, leaving 12 bases between. The CDR3 totals 14 residues. CDR3 sequence: CSARDLWDPTEAFF. CDR3 coding DNA: TGCAGTGCTAGAGATCTCTGGGACCCCACTGAAGCTTTCTTT.

For the CDR3, the DNA is TGTGCCAGCAGTTACGGGGCCTCCTACGAGCAGTACTTC. This translates into CASSYGASYEQYF. The chain combines TRBV6-5 with TRBJ2-7; TRBD1 is a possible D gene (5 bases). The length of the CDR3 is 13 residues. CDR1 and CDR2 (germline): MNHEY, SVGAGI. Trimming cost V 2 bases and J 0 bases, with 5 bases left between them.

In this sample, this clonotype turned up a few times. The gene calls are TRBV5-4 and TRBJ1-1; D is ambiguous. From germline, CDR1 is SGHNT and CDR2 YYREEE (reference sequence). The CDR3 consists of 12 residues. V lost 2 bases to trimming and J lost 6 bases, with 8 bases between them. The CDR3 nucleotides read TGTGCCAGCAGCTTTAGAGGCGCTGAAGCTTTCTTT. Translating gives CASSFRGAEAFF. The full variable domain, with the rest looked up from reference TRBV5-4 and TRBJ1-1, is ETGVTQSPTHLIKTRGQQVTLRCSSQSGHNTVSWYQQALGQGPQFIFQYYREEENGRGNFPPRFSGLQFPNYSSELNVNALELDDSALYLCASSFRGAEAFFGQGTRLTVV.

The table lists this clonotype with a few counts. V and J are TRBV27 and TRBJ1-5; 9 bases align to TRBD1. Germline V lookup: CDR1 MNHEY, CDR2 SMNVEV (reference sequence). The J segment lost 7 bases and the V segment lost 6 bases, leaving 16 bases of the junction unmatched. The CDR3 extends over 17 amino acids. CDR3 loop: CASSLSQSDRGLQPQHF. In DNA form, the CDR3 reads TGTGCCAGCAGCCTCTCACAATCGGACAGGGGATTACAGCCCCAGCATTTT.

V is TRBV7-2 and J is TRBJ2-1; D is uncertain. The CDR3 has 12 residues. V shed 0 bases and J shed 7 bases, with 4 bases lying between them. Germline V CDR1 and CDR2: SGHTA, FQGNSA. The chain's CDR3 is CASSLAMNEQFF. CDR3 nucleotide sequence: TGTGCCAGCAGCTTAGCTATGAATGAGCAGTTCTTC.

J is TRBJ2-7 and V is TRBV7-2; TRBD1 matches at 7 bases. CDR1 and CDR2 (germline): SGHTA, FQGNSA. With V trimmed by 7 bases and J by 4 bases, 16 bases remained unmatched. This CDR3 has 16 residues. CDR3 in DNA: TGTGCCAGCACCCAATCCTTACAGGGGTTTTGGTACGAGCAGTACTTC. Its protein is CASTQSLQGFWYEQYF.

J is TRBJ1-1 and V is TRBV11-1; D uncertain. The germline gives CDR1 SGHAT, CDR2 FQDESV (reference sequence). The CDR3 length is 15 residues. Trimming left V 5 bases short and J 2 bases short, with 15 bases between. This CDR3 is CASSPWGGINTEAFF. CDR3 in DNA: TGTGCCAGCAGCCCGTGGGGTGGGATTAACACTGAAGCTTTCTTT.

A few counts support this clonotype. This rearrangement joins TRBV4-1 to TRBJ1-1; 10 bases are shared with TRBD1. The CDR3 runs to 14 residues. Losses at the gene ends were 4 bases for V and 5 bases for J; bases not matched to a gene: 4. The V gene's germline CDR1 is MGHRA and CDR2 YSYEKL. The CDR3 sequence: CASSPGTGETEAFF. CDR3 DNA sequence: TGCGCCAGCAGCCCAGGGACAGGGGAAACTGAAGCTTTCTTT.

The V gene is TRBV9, the J gene TRBJ2-5; 7 positions agree with TRBD2. Per germline, CDR1 SGDLS and CDR2 YYNGEE. CDR3 length: 17 amino acids. The V and J ends lost 2 bases and 2 bases, in that order; junction bases with no gene match: 12. The CDR3 coding sequence is TGTGCCAGCAGCGTTGGTAGCGGGTTCCAGAGTCAAGAGACCCAGTACTTC. Amino acids: CASSVGSGFQSQETQYF.

This clonotype was detected only a few times. The chain combines TRBV12-3 or TRBV12-4 with TRBJ2-2, with D uncertain. V lost 7 bases and J lost 6, with 9 bases in between. The CDR3 runs to 12 residues. CDR3 nucleotides: TGTGCCAGCACCCCAACCCCCGGGGAGCTGTTTTTT. Protein: CASTPTPGELFF.

This clonotype was detected many times. The rearrangement uses TRBV7-6 and TRBJ1-4; 9 bases are shared with TRBD1. This CDR3 contains 14 residues. V shed 1 base, J shed 12 bases, and the junction held 6 bases outside the gene matches. In germline, CDR1 is SGHVS, CDR2 FNYEAQ. As DNA, the CDR3 is TGTGCCAGCAGCTTAGGGACAGGGGAAAGGGAACTGTTTTTT. Protein: CASSLGTGERELFF.

The chain is built from TRBV5-7 and TRBJ1-5; 8 nucleotides match TRBD1. TRBV5-7 is sorted into the ORF group, with uncertain function. The CDR3 has 15 residues. V was clipped by 5 bases and J by 3 bases; unmatched bases: 7. This CDR3 is CASSIGQGPNQPQHF. Written as DNA, the CDR3 is TGTGCCAGCAGTATTGGACAGGGACCCAATCAGCCCCAGCATTTT.

CDR3 sequence reads: CAIGTGLNEQFF. In DNA form, the CDR3 reads TGTGCCATTGGGACAGGGCTCAATGAGCAGTTCTTC. The J gene is TRBJ2-1, the V gene TRBV28; 9 bases are a match to TRBD1. V lost 10 bases to trimming and J lost 6 bases; unmatched junction nucleotides: 4. CDR3 length equals 12 residues. Germline CDR1 and CDR2: MDHEN and SYDVKM.

This clonotype has a handful of counts. The V gene is TRBV14, the J gene TRBJ1-1; D uncertain. The germline V gene encodes CDR1 SGHDN and CDR2 FVKESK. V was clipped by 1 base and J by 2 bases, with 8 bases between them. The CDR3 is 14 amino acids. The CDR3 DNA reads as TGTGCCAGCAGCCAAGTAGACCTAAACACTGAAGCTTTCTTT. Translated, it gives CASSQVDLNTEAFF.

This clonotype was recorded once. This chain joins TRBV6-2 or TRBV6-3 and TRBJ1-5, with D possibly TRBD1 on 5 matching bases. V was pared by 10 bases and J by 3 bases, with 13 bases between. CDR1 and CDR2 from the germline V gene are MNHEY and SVGEGT. This CDR3 comprises 13 residues. The CDR3 sequence is CAIGTRDNQPQHF. The CDR3 bases are TGTGCCATCGGGACTAGGGACAATCAGCCCCAGCATTTT.

This clonotype has just a few counts. The chain is built from TRBV5-1 and TRBJ2-5; D is unclear. The CDR3 contains 11 residues. CDR1 is SGHRS and CDR2 is YFSETQ in the germline V gene. V was cut by 0 bases and J by 6 bases, with 3 bases left in between. CDR3 region: CASSLGQTQYF. In nucleotides, the CDR3 is TGCGCCAGCAGCTTGGGACAGACCCAGTACTTC. The full variable domain, in which reference TRBV5-1 and TRBJ2-5 provide the parts outside the CDR3, is KAGVTQTPRYLIKTRGQQVTLSCSPISGHRSVSWYQQTPGQGLQFLFEYFSETQRNKGNFPGRFSGRQFSNSRSEMNVSTLELGDSALYLCASSLGQTQYFGPGTRLLVL.

This clonotype was counted between two and nine times. The chain has TRBV7-3 and TRBJ2-3; D perhaps matches TRBD1 (6 bases). The V end lost 6 bases, the J end lost 1 base, and 14 bases lay between the germline ends. Germline loops: CDR1 SGHTA, CDR2 FQGTGA. The CDR3 covers 15 residues. The CDR3 nucleotides are TGTGCCAGCAGACCTTTACAGGGACGCACAGATACGCAGTATTTT. Its translation: CASRPLQGRTDTQYF.

V and J are TRBV7-2 and TRBJ2-3; D gene uncertain. CDR3 size: 13 residues. Germline V lookup: CDR1 SGHTA, CDR2 FQGNSA. V lost 6 bases and J 2 bases, leaving 9 bases between the germline ends. CDR3 DNA: TGTGCCAGCAGATCGGGCTCCACAGATACGCAGTATTTT. Residues: CASRSGSTDTQYF. Supplemented by reference TRBV7-2 and TRBJ2-3, the full variable domain reads GAGVSQSPSNKVTEKGKDVELRCDPISGHTALYWYRQSLGQGLEFLIYFQGNSAPDKSGLPSDRFSAERTGGSVSTLTIQRTQQEDSAVYLCASRSGSTDTQYFGPGTRLTVL.